These 8 T cell receptor beta chains were sequenced from one sample in a study of regulatory T cells in long-lasting Graves disease. Time point reported: newly diagnosed GD, antithyroid drugs for less than 3 months. With RNA extracted from PBMCs as input, the TCR library was made. Arm-PCR with iRepertoire HTBI primers amplified the CDR3 regions for these TCR beta libraries. One entry per CDR3 protein results from TCRdb running MiXCR on the multiplex PCR reads. Of about 530,000 distinct CDR3 sequences listed, about 16% are singletons. These data are also associated with another study on T cells in Graves' hyperthyroidism and ophthalmopathy.

This specimen consisted of peripheral blood mononuclear cells (PBMCs), obtained at new diagnosis, from a patient treated with antithyroid drugs. These receptors were obtained from a middle-aged woman with Graves disease.

This clonotype was picked up many times. This chain joins TRBV12-3 or TRBV12-4 and TRBJ1-3, with D uncertain. Trimming left V 3 bases short and J 10 bases short, with 13 bases between. This CDR3 region has 13 residues. The DNA for the CDR3 is TGTGCCAGCAGTTTGAAGAGAAGTGGAACCATATATTTT. Its translation: CASSLKRSGTIYF.

The chain has TRBV25-1 and TRBJ1-5, with 8 nucleotides matching TRBD1. After removal of 8 bases from V and 2 bases from J, the junction contained 8 bases not matched to a gene. This CDR3 region has 15 residues. Per germline, CDR1 MGHDK and CDR2 SYGVNS. CDR3 DNA sequence: TGTGCCAGCCCCCAGCAGGGACAGGGCAATCAGCCCCAGCATTTT. This translates into CASPQQGQGNQPQHF.

This clonotype was found many times. V and J are TRBV11-2 and TRBJ2-2; the match to TRBD2 covers 14 bases. CDR3 length: 18 amino acids. The J segment lost 2 bases and the V segment lost 5 bases, leaving 7 bases of the junction unmatched. Germline V gene sequence: CDR1 SGHAT, CDR2 FQNNGV. CDR3 residues: CASSARLAGGRNTGELFF. The CDR3, as DNA: TGTGCCAGCAGCGCCCGACTAGCGGGGGGGCGAAACACCGGGGAGCTGTTTTTT.

The chain links TRBV7-2 to TRBJ2-1, with D perhaps TRBD2 (5 bases). This CDR3 is built from 14 residues. The germline CDR1 and CDR2 sequences are SGHTA and FQGNSA. Trimming took off 3 bases at V and 6 bases at J, with 12 bases between the two ends. CDR3 loop: CASSFVDGSNEQFF. The CDR3, as DNA: TGTGCCAGCAGCTTTGTAGATGGGAGCAATGAGCAGTTCTTC.

This clonotype was found a few times. The chain couples TRBV7-9 to TRBJ2-2; D may be TRBD1 or TRBD2 (5 bases each). The V and J ends lost 11 bases and 6 bases respectively, with 19 bases between them. CDR3 length: 14 amino acids. Per germline, CDR1 SEHNR and CDR2 FQNEAQ (reference sequence). Here the CDR3 reads CAYPGTLSPGELFF. The CDR3 coding sequence is TGTGCCTACCCCGGGACCCTCTCCCCCGGGGAGCTGTTTTTT.

This clonotype has a handful of counts. Compared with germline, one end of the junction differs, possibly owing to a read error. The chain links TRBV27 to TRBJ2-7; a possible D gene is TRBD1 (6 bases). This CDR3 contains 14 residues. Germline CDR1 reads MNHEY; CDR2 reads SMNVEV (reference sequence). The CDR3 bases are TGTGCCAGCAGAAGGGGGACACTCTCCCACGAGCAGTACTTC. Residues: CASRRGTLSHEQYF.

This clonotype was detected ten times or more. V and J are TRBV11-3 and TRBJ2-2; 8 nucleotides line up with TRBD1. The J segment lost 3 bases and the V segment lost 1 base, leaving 4 bases of the junction unmatched. The V gene's germline CDR1 is SGHNT and CDR2 YENEEA. The CDR3 spans 16 residues. Here the CDR3 DNA reads TGTGCCAGCAGCTTAGGACGGACAGGGTACACCGGGGAGCTGTTTTTT. Encoded protein: CASSLGRTGYTGELFF. Full variable domain (missing parts from reference TRBV11-3 and TRBJ2-2): EAGVVQSPRYKIIEKKQPVAFWCNPISGHNTLYWYLQNLGQGPELLIRYENEEAVDDSQLPKDRFSAERLKGVDSTLKIQPAELGDSAVYLCASSLGRTGYTGELFFGEGSRLTVL.

This clonotype showed up many times. The V call is TRBV2, the J call TRBJ1-1, with no clear D. The CDR3 totals 13 residues. Trimming removed 8 bases from V and 2 bases from J, with 12 bases in between. Germline V gene lookup returns CDR1 SNHLY and CDR2 FYNNEI. CDR3 nucleotides: TGTGCCAGCCGAAGGGAGGGTAACACTGAAGCTTTCTTT. The encoded protein is CASRREGNTEAFF.